Listed here are 8 T cell receptor beta chains from one sample, sequenced in a study of CD8 T cells in ankylosing spondylitis. MiXCR, run by TCRdb on the 5' RACE reads, gives a single entry per CDR3 protein. The sample has around 75,000 distinct CDR3 sequences, about 5.2% seen once; the top ten hold approximately 2%. What was sequenced was blood, either unsorted or a sorted T cell fraction (not recorded which). The receptors were sampled from a male donor with ankylosing spondylitis or in good health (not recorded which).

This clonotype was counted ten times or more. The J gene is TRBJ1-5, the V gene TRBV19; D may be TRBD1 (5 bases). CDR3 size: 13 residues. The germline gives CDR1 LNHDA, CDR2 SQIVND (reference sequence). V lost 6 bases, J lost 4 bases, and 10 bases lay in between. The DNA for the CDR3 is TGTGCCAGTAGCACGGGGGGGAATCAGCCCCAGCATTTT. Its protein product is CASSTGGNQPQHF.

This clonotype was seen many times. The chain uses TRBV20-1 and TRBJ2-1; D possibly matches TRBD1 or TRBD2 (5 bases each). V lost 3 bases and J lost 2, with 14 bases in between. The CDR3 runs 15 residues. The germline V gene encodes CDR1 DFQATT and CDR2 SNEGSKA (reference sequence). The CDR3 sequence: CSARIWGMTYNEQFF. The DNA of the CDR3 is TGCAGTGCTAGGATATGGGGGATGACCTACAATGAGCAGTTCTTC.

The table lists this clonotype with many counts. J is TRBJ1-5 and V is TRBV7-8; a possible D gene is TRBD1 (5 bases). CDR3 size: 14 residues. Germline lookup yields CDR1 SGHVS and CDR2 FQNEAQ. The V end was cut by 5 bases, the J end by 4 bases, with 12 bases between. The CDR3, as DNA: TGTGCCAGCAGCCAGGGACGGGGGAATCAGCCCCAGCATTTT. It yields the protein CASSQGRGNQPQHF.

This clonotype was counted ten times or more. The rearrangement joins TRBV25-1 to TRBJ2-1; D is undetermined. V was trimmed by 1 base and J by 3 bases, leaving 22 bases between them. This CDR3 spans 19 amino acids. CDR1 and CDR2 (germline): MGHDK, SYGVNS. Here the CDR3 DNA reads TGTGCCAGCAGTGAATTAAGTATTGGGGTCAAAGGTTACTACAATGAGCAGTTCTTC. Translation gives CASSELSIGVKGYYNEQFF.

This clonotype has a count of ten or more. The CDR3 bases are TGCGCCAGTAGACTTTCTTTGAACTCCTACGAGCAGTACTTC. Translating gives CASRLSLNSYEQYF. This chain links TRBV5-1 with TRBJ2-7; D is ambiguous. Germline CDR1 reads SGHRS; CDR2 reads YFSETQ. Trimming removed 8 bases at V and 0 bases at J, with 15 bases between. The CDR3 consists of 14 residues. Complete variable domain (other parts from reference TRBV5-1 and TRBJ2-7): KAGVTQTPRYLIKTRGQQVTLSCSPISGHRSVSWYQQTPGQGLQFLFEYFSETQRNKGNFPGRFSGRQFSNSRSEMNVSTLELGDSALYLCASRLSLNSYEQYFGPGTRLTVT.

This clonotype was found many times. The chain is built from TRBV29-1 and TRBJ2-5, with TRBD1 matching over 7 bases. The V segment lost 6 bases and the J segment 5 bases; nucleotides outside the gene matches: 9. The CDR3 totals 13 residues. Looked up from germline, CDR1 is SQVTM and CDR2 is ANQGSEA. Here the CDR3 reads CSVREGADETQYF. As DNA, the CDR3 is TGCAGCGTCAGAGAGGGGGCCGATGAGACCCAGTACTTC. The complete variable domain, with remaining parts taken from reference TRBV29-1 and TRBJ2-5, reads SAVISQKPSRDICQRGTSLTIQCQVDSQVTMMFWYRQQPGQSLTLIATANQGSEATYESGFVIDKFPISRPNLTFSTLTVSNMSPEDSSIYLCSVREGADETQYFGPGTRLLVL.

This clonotype was counted at least ten times. The chain joins TRBV12-3 or TRBV12-4 to TRBJ2-7, with D hard to call. CDR3 length: 11 amino acids. The ends were cut back, 5 bases at V and 1 base at J, with 3 bases in the middle. In DNA form, the CDR3 reads TGTGCCAGCAGTGTATCCTACGAGCAGTACTTC. It translates to CASSVSYEQYF.

This clonotype was detected a few times. The V call is TRBV20-1, the J call TRBJ1-1, with D possibly being TRBD1 (6 bases). Germline V gives CDR1 DFQATT, CDR2 SNEGSKA (reference sequence). The V gene lost 3 bases and the J gene lost 1 base, with 12 bases spanning the gap. The CDR3 extends over 14 amino acids. The CDR3 DNA follows: TGCAGTGCTAGGGACAGCTTCAAGAACACTGAAGCTTTCTTT. Amino acids: CSARDSFKNTEAFF.